The T cell receptor (beta chain) under discussion was sequenced for a study of T cells after yellow fever vaccination. TCRdb re-derived calls from the 5' RACE reads in MiXCR, one entry per CDR3 protein. The sample yields 500,000 to 650,000 distinct CDR3 sequences, roughly an eighth seen once. This clonotype originated in a man aged 30-40 years who received the YFV17D yellow fever vaccine. The sample was PBMCs, taken on the day of the yellow fever booster vaccination.

As DNA, the CDR3 is TGTGCCAGCAGACTAAAGATAACAGATACGCAGTATTTT. The encoded protein is CASRLKITDTQYF. The chain joins TRBV2 to TRBJ2-3; D gene unclear. The CDR3 sequence is 13 residues long. Germline CDR1 and CDR2: SNHLY and FYNNEI. V gave up 6 bases and J gave up 3 bases, with 10 bases separating them.